The 18 T cell receptor beta chains below come from one sample, sequenced in a study of control samples from healthy donors and cancer patients. The repertoire was sequenced with immunoSEQ multiplex PCR; TCRdb's copy has only in-frame clones and lacks some. The sample contains 150,000 to 200,000 clones, approximately 86% of which appear only once. The sample comprised blood. The receptors here all came from a woman between 25 and 40 years old in good health.

This chain links TRBV9 with TRBJ2-5; D possibly uses TRBD1 or TRBD2 (5 bases each). CDR1 and CDR2 from the germline V gene are SGDLS and YYNGEE. V was shortened by 0 bases and J by 1 base, with 10 bases between the two germline ends. The CDR3 consists of 15 residues. CDR3 residues: CASSVGPGRQETQYF. The CDR3 bases are TGTGCCAGCAGCGTAGGCCCGGGACGCCAAGAGACCCAGTACTTC.

The rearrangement links TRBV7-2 to TRBJ1-6; no clear D. Germline assignment: CDR1 SGHTA and CDR2 FQGNSA. The ends were cut back, 2 bases at V and 4 bases at J, with 12 bases in the middle. This CDR3 region has 16 residues. The chain's CDR3 is CASSLYTGKYNSPLHF. DNA of the CDR3: TGTGCCAGCAGCTTATATACGGGAAAATATAATTCACCCCTCCACTTT.

The rearrangement uses TRBV4-1 and TRBJ2-6, with D possibly matching TRBD2 (5 bases). The CDR3 length is 16 residues. The germline V and J ends were trimmed by 1 base and 1 base, with 8 bases remaining between them. Looked up from germline, CDR1 is MGHRA and CDR2 is YSYEKL. CDR3 sequence reads: CASSQVRGSGANVLTF. DNA of the CDR3: TGCGCCAGCAGCCAAGTCCGGGGATCTGGGGCCAACGTCCTGACTTTC.

The CDR3 region has the DNA TGTGCCAGCAGTTTAATCTTTCGGCAGGGGGCTTCCAATGAGCAGTTCTTC. Its protein is CASSLIFRQGASNEQFF. This chain links TRBV27 with TRBJ2-1; TRBD1 matches at 8 bases. V lost 2 bases and J lost 6; bases outside the gene matches: 12. Germline CDR1 is MNHEY and CDR2 is SMNVEV (reference sequence). This CDR3 has 17 amino acids.

This chain links TRBV6-5 with TRBJ1-2; TRBD1 matches 9 bases. There are 15 residues in the CDR3. V trimming: 7 bases; J trimming: 2 bases; junction bases outside the gene matches: 8. Germline V gives CDR1 MNHEY, CDR2 SVGAGI. CDR3 nucleotide sequence: TGTGCCAGCACCACGCCGGGACAGGGAAACTATGGCTACACCTTC. Its translation is CASTTPGQGNYGYTF.

The V call is TRBV5-1, the J call TRBJ1-1, with unresolved D. The ends were cut back, 2 bases at V and 1 base at J, with 9 bases in the middle. This CDR3 has 14 residues. Germline lookup yields CDR1 SGHRS and CDR2 YFSETQ. CDR3 residues: CASSFRTSNTEAFF. The CDR3 coding sequence is TGCGCCAGCAGCTTCCGGACTTCGAACACTGAAGCTTTCTTT.

This clone was detected only a few times. The rearrangement joins TRBV5-1 to TRBJ1-1; no clear D. The V end lost 2 bases, the J end lost 0 bases, and 5 bases lay between the germline ends. Germline V lookup: CDR1 SGHRS, CDR2 YFSETQ. The CDR3 extends over 13 amino acids. The CDR3: CASSFNMNTEAFF. In nucleotides, the CDR3 is TGCGCCAGCAGCTTCAACATGAACACTGAAGCTTTCTTT.

The genes are TRBV11-3 and TRBJ2-7; no clear D gene. This CDR3 is 13 amino acids long. V dropped 3 bases and J dropped 0 bases, with 6 bases sitting between them. The germline CDR1 and CDR2 sequences are SGHNT and YENEEA. The CDR3 here is CASSLGNSYEQYF. DNA for the CDR3: TGTGCCAGCAGCTTGGGAAACTCCTACGAGCAGTACTTC. Full variable domain (remainder filled in from reference TRBV11-3 and TRBJ2-7): EAGVVQSPRYKIIEKKQPVAFWCNPISGHNTLYWYLQNLGQGPELLIRYENEEAVDDSQLPKDRFSAERLKGVDSTLKIQPAELGDSAVYLCASSLGNSYEQYFGPGTRLTVT.

The genes are TRBV29-1 and TRBJ2-1, with D perhaps being TRBD1 or TRBD2 (5 bases each). V was cut by 6 bases and J by 0 bases, with 18 bases left in between. Germline loops: CDR1 SQVTM, CDR2 ANQGSEA. The CDR3 spans 16 residues. The DNA for the CDR3 is TGCAGCGTCGGGCACGGACGGGGCAGCTCCTACAATGAGCAGTTCTTC. It encodes CSVGHGRGSSYNEQFF.

The chain uses TRBV9 and TRBJ1-1; 9 bases line up with TRBD1. The germline CDR1 and CDR2 sequences are SGDLS and YYNGEE. There are 17 residues in the CDR3. Trimming at V came to 1 base and at J to 5 bases, leaving 12 bases not matched to a gene. The DNA for the CDR3 is TGTGCCAGCAGCGTACTCCCTTCGGACAGGGGAGAGACTGAAGCTTTCTTT. Protein product: CASSVLPSDRGETEAFF.

The table lists this clone with many counts. J is TRBJ2-1 and V is TRBV19, with 10 nucleotides matching TRBD2. The trim removed 7 bases at V and 7 bases at J, leaving 1 base unmatched. The CDR3 spans 12 residues. CDR1 is LNHDA and CDR2 is SQIVND in the germline V gene (reference sequence). CDR3 coding DNA: TGTGCCAGTAAGCGGGGGGGAAATGAGCAGTTCTTC. This encodes CASKRGGNEQFF. Complete variable domain (other parts from reference TRBV19 and TRBJ2-1): DGGITQSPKYLFRKEGQNVTLSCEQNLNHDAMYWYRQDPGQGLRLIYYSQIVNDFQKGDIAEGYSVSREKKESFPLTVTSAQKNPTAFYLCASKRGGNEQFFGPGTRLTVL.

The chain combines TRBV24-1 with TRBJ2-3; 8 bases match TRBD2. Per germline, CDR1 KGHDR and CDR2 SFDVKD. The V gene end was trimmed by 1 base and the J gene end by 0 bases; junction bases not matched to a gene: 2. There are 16 residues in the CDR3. The CDR3 bases are TGTGCCACCAGTGATTTCGGGGGGGGTAGCACAGATACGCAGTATTTT. Amino acids: CATSDFGGGSTDTQYF.

The CDR3 reads CASSSGAAGWETQYF. Here the CDR3 DNA reads TGTGCCAGCAGCTCTGGCGCGGCGGGGTGGGAGACCCAGTACTTC. This chain links TRBV7-9 with TRBJ2-5; D might be TRBD2 (6 bases). CDR1 and CDR2 (germline): SEHNR, FQNEAQ (reference sequence). This CDR3 comprises 15 residues. Trimming left V 4 bases short and J 5 bases short, with 17 bases between. Based on the CDR3 plus reference TRBV7-9 and TRBJ2-5, the full variable domain is DTGVSQNPRHKITKRGQNVTFRCDPISEHNRLYWYRQTLGQGPEFLTYFQNEAQLEKSRLLSDRFSAERPKGSFSTLEIQRTEQGDSAMYLCASSSGAAGWETQYFGPGTRLLVL.

V is TRBV7-8 and J is TRBJ2-2; D is unresolved. CDR1 SGHVS and CDR2 FQNEAQ come from the germline V gene. This CDR3 has 12 residues. The germline V and J ends were trimmed by 5 bases and 7 bases, with 8 bases remaining between them. CDR3 DNA: TGTGCCAGCAGCCCATTGAGCGGGGAGCTGTTTTTT. Its protein product is CASSPLSGELFF.

J is TRBJ1-3 and V is TRBV19; D ambiguous. CDR3 length: 13 amino acids. The V end lost 9 bases, the J end lost 5 bases, and 14 bases lay between the germline ends. From germline, CDR1 is LNHDA and CDR2 SQIVND (reference sequence). The CDR3 coding sequence is TGTGCCAGCTTCACAGACTCCCGAAACACCATATATTTT. It translates to CASFTDSRNTIYF.

V usage is TRBV12-5 and J usage is TRBJ1-3; possible D gene TRBD1, 5 bases. V was shortened by 5 bases and J by 1 base, with 12 bases between the two germline ends. Germline V lookup: CDR1 LGHNT, CDR2 FRNRAP. CDR3 size: 15 residues. The CDR3 coding sequence is TGTGCTAGTGGTCCTCCGGGGGATTCTGGAAACACCATATATTTT. It specifies CASGPPGDSGNTIYF.

The chain combines TRBV2 with TRBJ1-2, with D possibly being TRBD1 (5 bases). This CDR3 is built from 12 residues. Germline CDR1 and CDR2: SNHLY and FYNNEI. Trimming shortened V by 7 bases and J by 5 bases, and 11 bases separated the two germline ends. CDR3 DNA sequence: TGTGCCAGCATTGGGGACGCGTATGGCTACACCTTC. Its protein product is CASIGDAYGYTF.

This chain joins TRBV19 and TRBJ2-1; no clear D gene. Looked up from germline, CDR1 is LNHDA and CDR2 is SQIVND (reference sequence). This CDR3 is built from 9 residues. The V gene lost 6 bases and the J gene lost 13 bases, with 7 bases spanning the gap. CDR3 coding DNA: TGTGCCAGTAGGGGTCTACAGTTCTTC. This translates into CASRGLQFF.